Listed below are T cell receptor beta chains from one sample, sequenced in a study of shared clonotypes between healthy human individuals. Assay: immunoSEQ multiplex PCR; the TCRdb copy retains only in-frame clones and omits some. Of around 2.5 million clones listed, over 85% were seen once; the top ten hold 0.36%. Sequenced: naive CD4+ T cells from PBMCs. The receptors were gathered from a man younger than 35 in good health. Some clones in this sample may be carry-over from other donors' samples. CDR3s include the opening cysteine and the closing phenylalanine or tryptophan. Fields, in order: clone size, V gene, J gene, D gene, CDR3 protein, CDR3 DNA. D genes are given only for firm matches. Clone size appears in some rows only: once, few, many, or a class for an expanded clone.

-	TRBV7-2	TRBJ2-7	-	CASSPELRPYEQYF	TGTGCCAGCAGCCCCGAACTTAGACCCTACGAGCAGTACTTC
-	TRBV4-1	TRBJ2-7	-	CASSQGFDTVIAEQYF	TGCGCCAGCAGCCAAGGGTTCGACACCGTTATTGCCGAGCAGTACTTC
-	TRBV7-3	TRBJ2-1	-	CASSLTGPTGSHEQFF	TGTGCCAGCAGCTTAACGGGGCCGACGGGTTCGCATGAGCAGTTCTTC
-	TRBV18	TRBJ2-1	TRBD2	CASSPLAASYNEQFF	TGTGCCAGCTCTCCGCTAGCGGCCTCCTACAATGAGCAGTTCTTC
-	TRBV11-3	TRBJ2-1	-	CASSLAGTYNEQFF	TGTGCCAGCAGCTTAGCCGGGACCTACAATGAGCAGTTCTTC
few	TRBV9	TRBJ2-7	-	CASSVEDYEQYF	TGTGCCAGCAGCGTAGAGGACTACGAGCAGTACTTC
-	TRBV5-1	TRBJ2-3	-	CASSPPRAETDTQYF	TGCGCCAGCAGCCCCCCGAGGGCAGAAACAGATACGCAGTATTTT
-	TRBV6-5	TRBJ1-4	TRBD1	CASSRQGVNEKLFF	TGTGCCAGCAGTCGACAGGGCGTTAATGAAAAACTGTTTTTT
-	TRBV10-3	TRBJ2-1	TRBD2	CAISPARSGLRSYNEQFF	TGTGCCATCAGTCCCGCCCGTAGCGGGCTTCGCTCCTACAATGAGCAGTTCTTC
once	TRBV19	TRBJ1-4	-	CASSITQGGEKLFF	TGTGCCAGTAGTATAACACAGGGAGGAGAAAAACTGTTTTTT
-	TRBV6-6	TRBJ1-2	TRBD1	CAGREGAGYGYTF	TGTGCCGGCCGCGAGGGGGCTGGCTATGGCTACACCTTC
once	TRBV19	TRBJ1-4	TRBD1	CATSETGQREGGEKLFF	TGTGCCACAAGTGAGACAGGGCAACGCGAGGGTGGTGAAAAACTGTTTTTT
-	TRBV11-2	TRBJ1-3	TRBD1	CASSRMPGQEAGNTIYF	TGTGCCAGCAGCCGAATGCCGGGACAGGAGGCTGGAAACACCATATATTTT
-	TRBV28	TRBJ1-2	-	CASLRGANYGYTF	TGTGCCAGCTTGAGAGGAGCTAACTATGGCTACACCTTC
-	TRBV6-6	TRBJ1-3	-	CASSYSTAYSGNTIYF	TGTGCCAGCAGTTACTCTACAGCTTACTCTGGAAACACCATATATTTT
-	TRBV6-1	TRBJ2-5	TRBD1	CASSVRQGVGETQYF	TGTGCCAGCAGTGTTCGACAGGGGGTCGGCGAGACCCAGTACTTC
-	TRBV11-3	TRBJ2-3	TRBD2	CASSPGGLASTDTQYF	TGTGCCAGCAGCCCCGGGGGGTTAGCTAGCACAGATACGCAGTATTTT
-	TRBV5-1	TRBJ2-7	TRBD1	CASSQGTGTGEQYF	TGCGCCAGCAGCCAAGGGACAGGGACGGGGGAGCAGTACTTC
-	TRBV10-3	TRBJ2-1	-	CAINGKAVNEQFF	TGTGCCATCAATGGCAAAGCGGTCAATGAGCAGTTCTTC
-	TRBV2	TRBJ2-2	TRBD1	CASSETGTGLGGELFF	TGTGCCAGCAGTGAAACCGGGACAGGGCTGGGCGGGGAGCTGTTTTTT
-	TRBV15	TRBJ1-5	TRBD1	CATSRSGQSSNQPQHF	TGTGCCACCAGCAGATCGGGACAGTCTAGCAATCAGCCCCAGCATTTT
-	TRBV5-1	TRBJ2-2	-	CASNRDGELFF	TGCGCCAGCAACAGGGACGGGGAGCTGTTTTTT
-	TRBV2	TRBJ2-6	TRBD1	CASTLDRIRNGANVLTF	TGTGCCAGCACTCTGGACAGGATTAGGAATGGGGCCAACGTCCTGACTTTC
-	TRBV5-5	TRBJ2-1	-	CASSLAGNEQFF	TGTGCCAGCAGCTTGGCGGGTAATGAGCAGTTCTTC
-	TRBV13	TRBJ2-5	-	CASSNPAGGKETQYF	TGTGCCAGCAGCAACCCCGCCGGCGGGAAAGAGACCCAGTACTTC
-	TRBV5-4	TRBJ2-1	TRBD1	CASSLADRGRYEQFF	TGTGCCAGCAGCTTGGCGGACAGGGGGCGATATGAGCAGTTCTTC
-	TRBV28	TRBJ1-5	-	CASSSLGIRIQPQHF	TGTGCCAGCAGCTCCCTGGGGATCCGAATTCAGCCCCAGCATTTT
-	TRBV5-1	TRBJ1-1	-	CASTPSGRNTEAFF	TGCGCCAGCACCCCTTCCGGGAGGAACACTGAAGCTTTCTTT
-	TRBV7-3	TRBJ2-5	-	CASSHYQETQYF	TGTGCCAGCAGCCACTACCAAGAGACCCAGTACTTC
-	TRBV11-2	TRBJ1-2	TRBD1	CASGRQGLNYGYTF	TGTGCCAGCGGCAGACAGGGGCTTAACTATGGCTACACCTTC
-	TRBV27	TRBJ2-5	-	CASSLYPPLGTQYF	TGTGCCAGCAGTTTATACCCCCCCCTAGGGACCCAGTACTTC
-	TRBV9	TRBJ2-5	-	CASSGPRWAADQQETQYF	TGTGCCAGCAGCGGGCCGAGATGGGCCGCGGATCAACAAGAGACCCAGTACTTC
-	TRBV28	TRBJ2-5	-	CASSRGGSETQYF	TGTGCCAGCAGTCGTGGGGGGAGCGAGACCCAGTACTTC
-	TRBV19	TRBJ1-2	-	CASSMAKGGYTF	TGTGCCAGTAGTATGGCGAAGGGAGGCTACACCTTC
once	TRBV28	TRBJ1-2	TRBD1	CASSTGTGGATNYGYTF	TGTGCCAGCAGTACGGGGACAGGGGGCGCGACTAACTATGGCTACACCTTC
-	TRBV7-9	TRBJ2-1	-	CASSPPRGGSYNEQFF	TGTGCCAGCAGCCCCCCCAGAGGAGGGTCCTACAATGAGCAGTTCTTC
-	TRBV19	TRBJ1-2	-	CASRAGPYGYTF	TGTGCCTCCCGGGCAGGACCCTATGGCTACACCTTC
once	TRBV5-5	TRBJ1-5	-	CASSLVERVRPQHF	TGTGCCAGCAGCTTGGTAGAGCGTGTTCGGCCCCAGCATTTT
-	TRBV4-3	TRBJ1-2	-	CASSYDMGGFGYTF	TGCGCCAGCAGCTATGACATGGGGGGCTTTGGCTACACCTTC
-	TRBV29-1	TRBJ1-2	-	CSVGGQGPGYTF	TGCAGCGTTGGGGGCCAGGGGCCCGGCTACACCTTC
-	TRBV5-8	TRBJ1-4	-	CASSRWNRDEKLFF	TGTGCCAGCAGCCGTTGGAACAGGGACGAAAAACTGTTTTTT
-	TRBV4-1	TRBJ2-7	-	CASSQDFSARDIRYEQYF	TGCGCCAGCAGCCAAGATTTCAGCGCGCGGGACATACGCTACGAGCAGTACTTC
-	TRBV5-1	TRBJ2-7	TRBD1	CASSEGGLSYEQYF	TGCGCCAGCAGCGAAGGGGGCCTGTCCTACGAGCAGTACTTC
-	TRBV7-7	TRBJ2-3	-	CASSLSGSTDTQYF	TGTGCCAGCAGCTTATCAGGGAGCACAGATACGCAGTATTTT
-	TRBV30	TRBJ2-1	-	CAWSGGNEQFF	TGTGCCTGGAGTGGAGGGAATGAGCAGTTCTTC
-	TRBV5-1	TRBJ1-2	-	CASSPGREGYTF	TGCGCCAGCAGTCCCGGAAGGGAGGGCTACACCTTC
-	TRBV2	TRBJ2-1	-	CASSARPAGYNEQFF	TGTGCCAGCAGTGCTCGACCTGCAGGCTACAATGAGCAGTTCTTC
-	TRBV4-1	TRBJ1-1	-	CASSQDFGGRGRPEAFF	TGCGCCAGCAGCCAAGATTTTGGCGGGCGGGGGCGACCCGAAGCTTTCTTT
-	TRBV28	TRBJ2-6	-	CASSKASGANVLTF	TGTGCCAGCAGTAAAGCCTCTGGGGCCAACGTCCTGACTTTC
-	TRBV23-1	TRBJ2-1	TRBD2	CASSQSQRESNEQFF	TGCGCCAGCAGTCAATCCCAGCGGGAGAGCAATGAGCAGTTCTTC
few	TRBV19	TRBJ1-5	-	CASRRGRNQPQHF	TGTGCCAGTAGGAGGGGGAGAAATCAGCCCCAGCATTTT
-	TRBV6-5	TRBJ1-2	-	CASSRGWKTGYTF	TGTGCCAGCAGTAGGGGGTGGAAAACTGGCTACACCTTC
-	TRBV9	TRBJ2-2	TRBD2	CASTVAGGPAGTGELFF	TGTGCCAGCACCGTAGCGGGAGGGCCTGCGGGCACCGGGGAGCTGTTTTTT
once	TRBV15	TRBJ2-3	TRBD1	CATSRGGTGDTDTQYF	TGTGCCACCAGCAGAGGCGGGACAGGGGACACAGATACGCAGTATTTT
-	TRBV7-9	TRBJ2-1	TRBD1	CASSIGQGGNEQFF	TGTGCCAGCAGCATCGGACAGGGGGGGAATGAGCAGTTCTTC